This T cell receptor (beta chain) derives from a study of control samples from healthy donors and cancer patients. The method was immunoSEQ multiplex PCR; TCRdb's version includes in-frame clones alone and lacks a portion of them. Seen here are approximately 100,000 clones, 88% observed once, and the top ten hold around 14%. The sequencing sample was made of blood. The TCR was taken from a young man in good health.

The CDR3 nucleotides read TGTGCCAGCAAGGGAATTGTCGGCTACACCTTC. Its protein product is CASKGIVGYTF. The chain links TRBV28 to TRBJ1-2; no firm D call. Between the trimmed V and J ends, which lost 7 bases and 8 bases, there was a span of 11 bases. From germline, CDR1 is MDHEN and CDR2 SYDVKM. This CDR3 spans 11 amino acids.